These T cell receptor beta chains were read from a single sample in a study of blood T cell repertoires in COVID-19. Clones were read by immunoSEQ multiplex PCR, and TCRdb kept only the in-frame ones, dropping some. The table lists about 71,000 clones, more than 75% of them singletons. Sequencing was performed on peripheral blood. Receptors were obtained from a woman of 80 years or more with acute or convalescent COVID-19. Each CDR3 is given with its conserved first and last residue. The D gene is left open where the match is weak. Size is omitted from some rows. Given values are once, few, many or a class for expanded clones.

CDR3nt: TGTGCCAGCAGCGCGACAGGGTCCGGGGAGCTGTTTTTT
CDR3aa: CASSATGSGELFF
v_gene: TRBV7-9
j_gene: TRBJ2-2
abundance: few
d_gene: TRBD1

CDR3nt: TGTGCCAGCAGAGTTTTCGGGATCGGGACTAGCGGCCTCGGTGAGCAGTTCTTC
CDR3aa: CASRVFGIGTSGLGEQFF
v_gene: TRBV28
j_gene: TRBJ2-1
abundance: NA
d_gene: TRBD2

CDR3nt: TGTGCCACCAGTGATTTTAAACAGGCATTTATGAAAAACATTCAGTACTTC
CDR3aa: CATSDFKQAFMKNIQYF
v_gene: TRBV24-1
j_gene: TRBJ2-4
abundance: NA
d_gene: NA

CDR3nt: TGTGCCAGCAGTTTAACGGGAAATGAGCAGTTCTTC
CDR3aa: CASSLTGNEQFF
v_gene: TRBV27
j_gene: TRBJ2-1
abundance: NA
d_gene: NA

CDR3nt: TGTGCCAGCAGTGAAGTGACAGACTCCACCGGGGAGCTGTTTTTT
CDR3aa: CASSEVTDSTGELFF
v_gene: TRBV6-4
j_gene: TRBJ2-2
abundance: NA
d_gene: NA

CDR3nt: TGTGCCAGCAGTTTTGACGGGAAGGTCTACAATGAGCAGTTCTTC
CDR3aa: CASSFDGKVYNEQFF
v_gene: TRBV27
j_gene: TRBJ2-1
abundance: NA
d_gene: NA

CDR3nt: TGTGCCAGCAGCGTATACCCCTCGACAGGGATATTCTACGAGCAGTACTTC
CDR3aa: CASSVYPSTGIFYEQYF
v_gene: TRBV9
j_gene: TRBJ2-7
abundance: NA
d_gene: TRBD1

CDR3nt: TGTGCCAGCAGCCAACAGCAACATTCACCCCTCCACTTT
CDR3aa: CASSQQQHSPLHF
v_gene: TRBV7-9
j_gene: TRBJ1-6
abundance: once
d_gene: NA

CDR3nt: TGTGCCAGTAGTTTACAGGGGTATAATTCACCCCTCCACTTT
CDR3aa: CASSLQGYNSPLHF
v_gene: TRBV19
j_gene: TRBJ1-6
abundance: NA
d_gene: TRBD1

CDR3nt: TGCGCCAGCAGCTCGACAGCGAACACTGAAGCTTTCTTT
CDR3aa: CASSSTANTEAFF
v_gene: TRBV5-1
j_gene: TRBJ1-1
abundance: NA
d_gene: NA

CDR3nt: TGTGCCAGCAGCCAACTATCTAGCTCTGAGCAGTTCTTC
CDR3aa: CASSQLSSSEQFF
v_gene: TRBV4-2
j_gene: TRBJ2-1
abundance: NA
d_gene: NA

CDR3nt: TGTGCCAGCAGCCAAAGGCTGGGCAGGGGGGCCTCGGAGCAGTACTTC
CDR3aa: CASSQRLGRGASEQYF
v_gene: TRBV14
j_gene: TRBJ2-7
abundance: NA
d_gene: NA

CDR3nt: TGTGCCAGTAGTATCCCGACAGGGGCTACTGAAGCTTTCTTT
CDR3aa: CASSIPTGATEAFF
v_gene: TRBV19
j_gene: TRBJ1-1
abundance: NA
d_gene: TRBD1

CDR3nt: TGTGCCAGCAGCCCCACCGACAGGGTCAATTCACCCCTCCACTTT
CDR3aa: CASSPTDRVNSPLHF
v_gene: TRBV28
j_gene: TRBJ1-6
abundance: NA
d_gene: TRBD1

CDR3nt: TGTGCCAGCAGTTTAGTACTACCGAATGAGCAGTTCTTC
CDR3aa: CASSLVLPNEQFF
v_gene: TRBV12-3/TRBV12-4
j_gene: TRBJ2-1
abundance: NA
d_gene: NA

CDR3nt: TGTGCCAGTGGGACTGGGTTCTACAATGAGCAGTTCTTC
CDR3aa: CASGTGFYNEQFF
v_gene: TRBV27
j_gene: TRBJ2-1
abundance: NA
d_gene: NA

CDR3nt: TGCGCCAGCAGCTTGGAGATCGGTCCGACCGGGGAGCTGTTTTTT
CDR3aa: CASSLEIGPTGELFF
v_gene: TRBV5-1
j_gene: TRBJ2-2
abundance: NA
d_gene: NA

CDR3nt: TGTGCCAGCAGTCCTGGGGACAGCCGGTTCACTGGGGCCAACGTCCTGACTTTC
CDR3aa: CASSPGDSRFTGANVLTF
v_gene: TRBV28
j_gene: TRBJ2-6
abundance: NA
d_gene: TRBD1

CDR3nt: TGTGCCAGCTCACCATCTAGTGGGGGCGTGAGCAATCAGCCCCAGCATTTT
CDR3aa: CASSPSSGGVSNQPQHF
v_gene: TRBV18
j_gene: TRBJ1-5
abundance: NA
d_gene: NA

CDR3nt: TGTGCCAGCAGCACCACAGGGTTGCACACTGAAGCTTTCTTT
CDR3aa: CASSTTGLHTEAFF
v_gene: TRBV7-2
j_gene: TRBJ1-1
abundance: NA
d_gene: NA

CDR3nt: TGTGCCAGCAGCGTAGGAGGGACTAGCGCGCCCATGCAGTTCTTC
CDR3aa: CASSVGGTSAPMQFF
v_gene: TRBV9
j_gene: TRBJ2-1
abundance: few
d_gene: TRBD2

CDR3nt: TGTGCCAGCATTGCACCGGGCACTGAAGCTTTCTTT
CDR3aa: CASIAPGTEAFF
v_gene: TRBV3-1/TRBV3-2
j_gene: TRBJ1-1
abundance: NA
d_gene: NA

CDR3nt: TGTGCCAGCAGCTTAGGCGACAGGGGGGACGAGCAGTACTTC
CDR3aa: CASSLGDRGDEQYF
v_gene: TRBV7-2
j_gene: TRBJ2-7
abundance: NA
d_gene: TRBD1

CDR3nt: TGTGCCACCCGACTAGCGGGAGGTTTCAGGGAGACCCAGTACTTC
CDR3aa: CATRLAGGFRETQYF
v_gene: TRBV19
j_gene: TRBJ2-5
abundance: few
d_gene: TRBD2

CDR3nt: TGCGCCAGCAGGTGGACTAGCGGGTCGTACCAAGAGACCCAGTACTTC
CDR3aa: CASRWTSGSYQETQYF
v_gene: TRBV5-1
j_gene: TRBJ2-5
abundance: NA
d_gene: TRBD2

CDR3nt: TGTGCCATCAGTGAGTCGGGGGAGGGTTTCGATGAGCAGTTCTTC
CDR3aa: CAISESGEGFDEQFF
v_gene: TRBV10-3
j_gene: TRBJ2-1
abundance: NA
d_gene: TRBD2

CDR3nt: TGTGCCAGCAGTTTCGTAGAAAGAGCTGGCTACACCTTC
CDR3aa: CASSFVERAGYTF
v_gene: TRBV28
j_gene: TRBJ1-2
abundance: NA
d_gene: NA

CDR3nt: TGTGCCAGTAGTATACCTCCGAACACTGAAGCTTTCTTT
CDR3aa: CASSIPPNTEAFF
v_gene: TRBV19
j_gene: TRBJ1-1
abundance: NA
d_gene: NA

CDR3nt: TGTGCCAGCAAGGGGCAGGGGGCATTTCAGCCCCAGCATTTT
CDR3aa: CASKGQGAFQPQHF
v_gene: TRBV6-5
j_gene: TRBJ1-5
abundance: NA
d_gene: TRBD1

CDR3nt: TGTGCCAGCAGTACTGGACTAGCGGGATTCTCCGGGTCCGAGACCCAGTACTTC
CDR3aa: CASSTGLAGFSGSETQYF
v_gene: TRBV6-2/TRBV6-3
j_gene: TRBJ2-5
abundance: NA
d_gene: TRBD2

CDR3nt: TGTGCCAGCAGCTTAGATCAGGGCAGGGCGCAGCAGTTCTTC
CDR3aa: CASSLDQGRAQQFF
v_gene: TRBV11-3
j_gene: TRBJ2-1
abundance: once
d_gene: NA

CDR3nt: TGTGCCAGCAGCTCCGACAGGGGGGATCAGCCCCAGCATTTT
CDR3aa: CASSSDRGDQPQHF
v_gene: TRBV7-9
j_gene: TRBJ1-5
abundance: NA
d_gene: TRBD1

CDR3nt: TGTGCCAGCAGCCCAAATGGACTAGCTTACAATGAGCAGTTCTTC
CDR3aa: CASSPNGLAYNEQFF
v_gene: TRBV7-6
j_gene: TRBJ2-1
abundance: NA
d_gene: TRBD2

CDR3nt: TGTGCCAGCAGTTTACCCCCCCGGGGGGCCATGAACACTGAAGCTTTCTTT
CDR3aa: CASSLPPRGAMNTEAFF
v_gene: TRBV28
j_gene: TRBJ1-1
abundance: NA
d_gene: NA

CDR3nt: TGCGCCAGCAGTCGACTGACTAGCGGGCTCTCCTACGAGCAGTACTTC
CDR3aa: CASSRLTSGLSYEQYF
v_gene: TRBV23-1
j_gene: TRBJ2-7
abundance: NA
d_gene: TRBD2

CDR3nt: TGTGCCAGCAGCATTACAGGGGACTATGGCTACACCTTC
CDR3aa: CASSITGDYGYTF
v_gene: TRBV5-4
j_gene: TRBJ1-2
abundance: NA
d_gene: TRBD1

CDR3nt: TGTGCCAGCAGCCGACAGGGACCAGATACGCAGTATTTT
CDR3aa: CASSRQGPDTQYF
v_gene: TRBV6-5
j_gene: TRBJ2-3
abundance: NA
d_gene: TRBD1

CDR3nt: TGTGCCAGCAGTTTTTTGCCGGCTAGACAAGAGACCCAGTACTTC
CDR3aa: CASSFLPARQETQYF
v_gene: TRBV28
j_gene: TRBJ2-5
abundance: NA
d_gene: NA

CDR3nt: TGTGCCAGCAAGGTGTCGGGAAGTAGCAATCAGCCCCAGCATTTT
CDR3aa: CASKVSGSSNQPQHF
v_gene: TRBV6-5
j_gene: TRBJ1-5
abundance: NA
d_gene: NA

CDR3nt: TGTGCCAGCAGCTTAGGCGGACTAGCGGGAGGCACAGATACGCAGTATTTT
CDR3aa: CASSLGGLAGGTDTQYF
v_gene: TRBV7-9
j_gene: TRBJ2-3
abundance: NA
d_gene: TRBD2

CDR3nt: TGTGCCAGCAGGTCCATGTCTTCACCCCTCCACTTT
CDR3aa: CASRSMSSPLHF
v_gene: TRBV28
j_gene: TRBJ1-6
abundance: NA
d_gene: NA

CDR3nt: TGCGCCAGCAGCTTGACTAGCTCAGGACCCTACGAGCAGTACTTC
CDR3aa: CASSLTSSGPYEQYF
v_gene: TRBV5-1
j_gene: TRBJ2-7
abundance: NA
d_gene: NA

CDR3nt: TGTGCCAGCAGGGTGGGACAAGGGGCGCGGACTGAAGCTTTCTTT
CDR3aa: CASRVGQGARTEAFF
v_gene: TRBV28
j_gene: TRBJ1-1
abundance: NA
d_gene: NA

CDR3nt: TGTGCCAGTAGCGCTCGACAGGGTTTCTACGAGCAGTACTTC
CDR3aa: CASSARQGFYEQYF
v_gene: TRBV19
j_gene: TRBJ2-7
abundance: once
d_gene: TRBD1

CDR3nt: TGCGCCAGCAGCCAAGGCCTAGGCCTCGAGACCCAGTACTTC
CDR3aa: CASSQGLGLETQYF
v_gene: TRBV4-1
j_gene: TRBJ2-5
abundance: NA
d_gene: NA

CDR3nt: TGTGCCAGCAGCTTGGCTGAAGGTAGAACTACGAACACCGGGGAGCTGTTTTTT
CDR3aa: CASSLAEGRTTNTGELFF
v_gene: TRBV5-8
j_gene: TRBJ2-2
abundance: NA
d_gene: NA

CDR3nt: TGTGCCAGCAGCCGGGACACAAACTACGAGCAGTACTTC
CDR3aa: CASSRDTNYEQYF
v_gene: TRBV5-8
j_gene: TRBJ2-7
abundance: NA
d_gene: NA

CDR3nt: TGTGCCAGCAGCGCCGCGCCCCGGTACGAGCAGTACTTC
CDR3aa: CASSAAPRYEQYF
v_gene: TRBV9
j_gene: TRBJ2-7
abundance: once
d_gene: NA

CDR3nt: TGCGCCAGCAGCTCTAGCGGGAGGGACCATTTCACAGATACGCAGTATTTT
CDR3aa: CASSSSGRDHFTDTQYF
v_gene: TRBV5-1
j_gene: TRBJ2-3
abundance: NA
d_gene: TRBD2

CDR3nt: TGTGCCAGCTCACCACCCCAGACTAAGACCCAGTACTTC
CDR3aa: CASSPPQTKTQYF
v_gene: TRBV18
j_gene: TRBJ2-5
abundance: NA
d_gene: NA

CDR3nt: TGTGCCAGCAGCTTAGGAGGGGCCCAGTACTTC
CDR3aa: CASSLGGAQYF
v_gene: TRBV7-3
j_gene: TRBJ2-7
abundance: NA
d_gene: NA

CDR3nt: TGTGCCAGCAGTTTCGACCTTGGGACAGGGGGCTGGGACACTGAAGCTTTCTTT
CDR3aa: CASSFDLGTGGWDTEAFF
v_gene: TRBV28
j_gene: TRBJ1-1
abundance: NA
d_gene: TRBD1

CDR3nt: TGTGCCTGGAGTGATTTCAGGGGTCACGAGCAGTACTTC
CDR3aa: CAWSDFRGHEQYF
v_gene: TRBV30
j_gene: TRBJ2-7
abundance: NA
d_gene: NA

CDR3nt: TGTGCCAGCAGTTACCGGCGGAGCTACGAGCAGTACTTC
CDR3aa: CASSYRRSYEQYF
v_gene: TRBV6-5
j_gene: TRBJ2-7
abundance: NA
d_gene: NA

CDR3nt: TGCGCCAGCAGCTTGGTGGAGGAACCCTACGAGCAGTACTTC
CDR3aa: CASSLVEEPYEQYF
v_gene: TRBV5-1
j_gene: TRBJ2-7
abundance: NA
d_gene: NA

CDR3nt: TGTGCCGGCTACAGGGGCGGCTACACCTTC
CDR3aa: CAGYRGGYTF
v_gene: TRBV6-5
j_gene: TRBJ1-2
abundance: NA
d_gene: TRBD1

CDR3nt: TGTGCCAGCAGCCTCCGACAGGGTGGCTACACCTTC
CDR3aa: CASSLRQGGYTF
v_gene: TRBV13
j_gene: TRBJ1-2
abundance: NA
d_gene: TRBD1

CDR3nt: TGTGCCAGCAGCCTGGTCCGTGGAGGTCCCTACGAGCAGTACTTC
CDR3aa: CASSLVRGGPYEQYF
v_gene: TRBV7-2
j_gene: TRBJ2-7
abundance: NA
d_gene: NA

CDR3nt: TGTGCCAGCAGTTCAAAGACCCGGGCGGGTGGCTACACCTTC
CDR3aa: CASSSKTRAGGYTF
v_gene: TRBV27
j_gene: TRBJ1-2
abundance: NA
d_gene: NA